This TCR beta chain is from a study of blood T cells in healthy people across ages. Study-wide results and limits: Diversity estimates from one million T cells were considered underestimates. Long-lived donors exceeded aged donors in naive CD4+ cells and diversity.

This clonotype has just a few counts. What it binds is unknown. Primers used in a second PCR of about 6 to 11 cycles were a sample-barcoded 5' primer and a J-beta primer mix. Each cDNA molecule received a tag from a template-switch adaptor that had 12 random nucleotides. All samples yielded 2.5 million or more CDR3-containing paired-end reads. TCRdb ran MiXCR on the 5' RACE reads and lists one entry per CDR3 protein. Of 1.5 million to 2 million distinct CDR3 sequences detected, roughly 30% appear once; the ten largest clones hold about 11%. The V and J ends lost 5 bases and 3 bases respectively, with 17 bases between them. CDR1 is MNHEY, CDR2 SMNVEV, per germline (reference sequence). This CDR3 has 15 amino acids.

Material for sequencing was blood. The source is a woman aged 25 to 39 in good health. This sequence joins TRBV27 and TRBJ2-7, with D possibly TRBD2 on 7 matching bases. The CDR3 nucleotides are TGTGCCAGCAGTCCGCGGGAGACAGGTGACTACGAGCAGTACTTC. Its protein is CASSPRETGDYEQYF.